This TCR beta chain comes out of a study of T cell responses to AZD1222 COVID-19 vaccine. Germline V gene lookup returns CDR1 LNHDA and CDR2 SQIVND (reference sequence). This CDR3 has 18 amino acids. Losses at the gene ends were 3 bases for V and 0 bases for J; bases not matched to a gene: 11. Only in-frame clones appear in the TCRdb table, and some are missing; sequencing was by immunoSEQ multiplex PCR. The sample contains about 150,000 clones, 91% of which appear only once. V gene TRBV19 combines with J gene TRBJ1-5, with TRBD1 matching 7 bases. Material: peripheral blood, obtained on day 0 of AZD1222 vaccination. This receptor was identified in an adult in good health. Here the CDR3 DNA reads TGTGCCAGTAGTATCCTCCTGGGGACAGAACTTAGCAATCAGCCCCAGCATTTT. Translating gives CASSILLGTELSNQPQHF.